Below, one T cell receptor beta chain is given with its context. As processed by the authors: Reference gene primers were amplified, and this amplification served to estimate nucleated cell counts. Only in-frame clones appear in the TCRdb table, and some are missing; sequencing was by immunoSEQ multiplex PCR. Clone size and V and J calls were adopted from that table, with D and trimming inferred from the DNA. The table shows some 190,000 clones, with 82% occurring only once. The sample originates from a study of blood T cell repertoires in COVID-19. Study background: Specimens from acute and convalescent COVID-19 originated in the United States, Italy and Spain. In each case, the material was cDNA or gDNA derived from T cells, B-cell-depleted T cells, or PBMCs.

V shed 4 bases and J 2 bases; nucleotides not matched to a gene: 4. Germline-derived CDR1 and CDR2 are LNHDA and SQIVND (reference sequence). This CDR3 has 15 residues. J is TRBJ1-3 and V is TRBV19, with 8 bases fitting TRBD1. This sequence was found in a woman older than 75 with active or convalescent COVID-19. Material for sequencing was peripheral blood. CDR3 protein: CASSKQGVAGNTIYF. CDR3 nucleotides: TGTGCCAGTAGTAAACAGGGGGTAGCTGGAAACACCATATATTTT.